The 28 T cell receptor beta chains given below trace back to one sample, sequenced in a study of CD8+ T cells in alopecia areata. Reverse transcribed after extraction, RNA yielded cDNA as the sequencing template. Using immunoSEQ multiplex PCR, the repertoire was profiled, and TCRdb retains in-frame clones only, with some absent. The sample consists of more than 95,000 clones, around 59% of them appearing once. The sequenced material came from CD4+ T cells sorted from blood. These receptor sequences come from a human donor in good health.

The rearrangement links TRBV6-5 to TRBJ2-2, with D perhaps matching TRBD1 or TRBD2 (5 bases each). The CDR3 consists of 15 residues. CDR1 is MNHEY, CDR2 SVGAGI, per germline. Trimming cost V 6 bases and J 2 bases, with 13 bases left between them. CDR3 bases: TGTGCCAGCAGGGAGCCAGGGAGAAACACCGGGGAGCTGTTTTTT. Translated: CASREPGRNTGELFF.

This clone has just one count. The J gene is TRBJ2-5, the V gene TRBV4-2, with 8 bases matching TRBD2. The CDR3 sequence is 15 residues long. After removal of 0 bases from V and 5 bases from J, the junction contained 5 bases not matched to a gene. CDR1 LGHNA and CDR2 YNFKEQ come from the germline V gene. CDR3: CASSQDKRGYETQYF. CDR3 DNA: TGTGCCAGCAGCCAAGATAAGCGGGGGTACGAGACCCAGTACTTC.

This clone was observed a handful of times. The chain recombines TRBV29-1 with TRBJ2-2, with TRBD2 matching over 9 bases. Trimming cost V 6 bases and J 4 bases; bases outside gene matches: 9. There are 15 residues in the CDR3. CDR1 SQVTM and CDR2 ANQGSEA come from the germline V gene. CDR3 sequence (DNA): TGCAGCGTGGATAGCGGGGGTTCCACCACCGGGGAGCTGTTTTTT. It is translated as CSVDSGGSTTGELFF.

The chain is built from TRBV10-2 and TRBJ1-2; 9 positions match TRBD1. The CDR3 covers 16 residues. Per germline, CDR1 WSHSY and CDR2 SAAADI. V shed 8 bases, J shed 4 bases, and the junction held 14 bases outside the gene matches. The CDR3 loop is CASGGTGNLAIYGYTF. CDR3 coding DNA: TGCGCCAGCGGGGGGACAGGGAATTTAGCCATCTATGGCTACACCTTC.

This clone was seen more than once but under ten times. This chain joins TRBV27 and TRBJ2-5; no definite D call. This CDR3 is 12 amino acids long. Germline CDR1 and CDR2: MNHEY and SMNVEV (reference sequence). V was clipped by 6 bases and J by 5 bases, with 10 bases between them. The CDR3, as DNA: TGTGCCAGCAGCCAGAATCGGGAGACCCAGTACTTC. Translating it yields CASSQNRETQYF.

The CDR3, as DNA: TGTGCCAGCAGCCCCCCCCAAGTCTGGAGCGGGAAAGAGACCCAGTACTTC. It yields the protein CASSPPQVWSGKETQYF. The chain links TRBV7-9 to TRBJ2-5; TRBD2 agrees at 7 bases. This CDR3 region has 17 residues. Germline assignment: CDR1 SEHNR and CDR2 FQNEAQ (reference sequence). V trimming: 5 bases; J trimming: 3 bases; junction bases outside the gene matches: 15.

This clone has only a few counts. The chain carries TRBV25-1 and TRBJ2-2; 9 bases match TRBD1. Germline V gene data show CDR1 as MGHDK and CDR2 as SYGVNS. The CDR3 runs 16 residues. Unmatched junction bases numbered 7, after V lost 4 bases and J lost 4 bases. CDR3 coding DNA: TGTGCCAGCAGTGTTGCCGGGACAGGGACCACCGGGGAGCTGTTTTTT. The encoded protein is CASSVAGTGTTGELFF.

A remark on this clone: Other DNA sequences in this specimen translate into the identical CDR3. The rearrangement links TRBV2 to TRBJ2-5; D remains unclear. The CDR3 has 12 amino acids. The germline CDR1 and CDR2 sequences are SNHLY and FYNNEI. Deletions cut 3 bases from V and 4 bases from J, with 6 bases between. In nucleotides, the CDR3 is TGTGCCAGCAGTGAGGGTCGAGAGACCCAGTACTTC. Translated: CASSEGRETQYF.

The chain carries TRBV6-6 and TRBJ1-5; tentative D call: TRBD1 (5 bases). The germline V gene encodes CDR1 MNHNY and CDR2 SVGAGI (reference sequence). Trimming stripped 7 bases from V and 7 bases from J, with 20 bases between. CDR3 length equals 15 residues. CDR3 bases: TGTGCCAGCACCATGAAAATCGGGGCAGGGCAGCCCCAGCATTTT. Its translation is CASTMKIGAGQPQHF.

J is TRBJ2-3 and V is TRBV5-5; D possibly matches TRBD1 or TRBD2 (5 bases each). Trimming took off 0 bases at V and 6 bases at J, with 11 bases between the two ends. This CDR3 comprises 14 residues. Germline CDR1 and CDR2: SGHKS and YYEKEE (reference sequence). In nucleotides, the CDR3 is TGTGCCAGCAGCTTGGTCGGGACGACGGATACGCAGTATTTT. It is translated as CASSLVGTTDTQYF. Based on the CDR3 plus reference TRBV5-5 and TRBJ2-3, the full variable domain is DAGVTQSPTHLIKTRGQQVTLRCSPISGHKSVSWYQQVLGQGPQFIFQYYEKEERGRGNFPDRFSARQFPNYSSELNVNALLLGDSALYLCASSLVGTTDTQYFGPGTRLTVL.

The V gene is TRBV4-1, the J gene TRBJ1-5; a possible D gene is TRBD1 (6 bases). Germline CDR1 MGHRA, CDR2 YSYEKL. V was clipped by 3 bases and J by 7 bases, with 16 bases between them. The CDR3 is 15 amino acids. The CDR3 reads CASSQDHREFQPQHF. In DNA form, the CDR3 reads TGCGCCAGCAGCCAGGACCACAGGGAATTCCAGCCCCAGCATTTT.

This clone has more than one count but fewer than ten. The chain has TRBV18 and TRBJ1-2, with D hard to call. CDR1 is KGHSH, CDR2 LQKENI, per germline. This CDR3 is 12 amino acids long. Trimming removed 5 bases at V and 0 bases at J, with 4 bases between. CDR3 nucleotide sequence: TGTGCCAGCTCAAGTTCTAACTATGGCTACACCTTC. Translating it yields CASSSSNYGYTF.

In this sample, this clone turned up a few times. The rearrangement joins TRBV19 to TRBJ1-6; no firm D call. The V gene's germline CDR1 is LNHDA and CDR2 SQIVND (reference sequence). Trimming cost V 6 bases and J 0 bases, with 12 bases left between them. There are 16 residues in the CDR3. DNA of the CDR3: TGTGCCAGTAGCCCGCTTCGGGGCTCCTATAATTCACCCCTCCACTTT. Translation gives CASSPLRGSYNSPLHF.

The chain links TRBV5-1 to TRBJ2-5, with D possibly TRBD2 on 5 matching bases. Germline CDR1 and CDR2: SGHRS and YFSETQ. The CDR3 sequence is 12 residues long. Trimming removed 4 bases at V and 7 bases at J, with 11 bases between. The CDR3 nucleotides are TGCGCCAGCAGCGAGGGCCAGTTGACCCAGTACTTC. Amino acid sequence: CASSEGQLTQYF.

The CDR3 nucleotides read TGTGCCAGCTCAGACGGCTACGAGCAGTACTTC. Amino acids: CASSDGYEQYF. The rearrangement joins TRBV18 to TRBJ2-7; D is uncertain. The CDR3 is made up of 11 amino acids. CDR1 and CDR2 (germline): KGHSH, LQKENI. The V gene lost 5 bases and the J gene lost 3 bases, with 5 bases spanning the gap.

Comment on this clone: At the DNA level, this CDR3 is encoded by other sequences in the same sample as well. This sequence joins TRBV6-6 and TRBJ1-2; D possibly corresponds to TRBD1 (6 bases). The V end lost 4 bases, the J end lost 8 bases, and 17 bases lay between the germline ends. From germline, CDR1 is MNHNY and CDR2 SVGAGI (reference sequence). The CDR3 runs 14 residues. As DNA, the CDR3 is TGTGCCAGCAGTTCCTTCCAGGGGCGGGGGGGCTACACCTTC. Translating gives CASSSFQGRGGYTF.

This clone was detected a few times. This chain uses TRBV14 with TRBJ1-4, with 7 bases identical to TRBD1. The CDR3 totals 14 residues. Unmatched junction bases numbered 8, after V lost 6 bases and J lost 7 bases. Germline V gene lookup returns CDR1 SGHDN and CDR2 FVKESK. The CDR3, as DNA: TGTGCCAGCAGTCCCGGGACAGTCGGTGAAAAACTGTTTTTT. This sequence encodes CASSPGTVGEKLFF. Drawing the rest from reference TRBV14 and TRBJ1-4, the complete variable domain is EAGVTQFPSHSVIEKGQTVTLRCDPISGHDNLYWYRRVMGKEIKFLLHFVKESKQDESGMPNNRFLAERTGGTYSTLKVQPAELEDSGVYFCASSPGTVGEKLFFGSGTQLSVL.

The sample holds a few counts of this clone. The J gene is TRBJ2-4, the V gene TRBV10-3; TRBD2 might be the D (5 bases). The CDR3 consists of 13 residues. V lost 5 bases, J lost 3 bases, and 8 bases lay in between. CDR1 and CDR2 from the germline V gene are ENHRY and SYGVKD. The CDR3 spells CAISREVKNIQYF. The CDR3 coding sequence is TGTGCCATCAGTCGGGAAGTCAAAAACATTCAGTACTTC.

The gene calls are TRBV29-1 and TRBJ2-5, with D perhaps matching TRBD1 (5 bases). Germline V gives CDR1 SQVTM, CDR2 ANQGSEA. Deletions cut 0 bases from V and 1 base from J, with 9 bases between. This CDR3 is 14 amino acids long. The CDR3 nucleotides read TGCAGCGTTGAAGAACAGGAGAGCCAAGAGACCCAGTACTTC. It specifies CSVEEQESQETQYF. Drawing the rest from reference TRBV29-1 and TRBJ2-5, the complete variable domain is SAVISQKPSRDICQRGTSLTIQCQVDSQVTMMFWYRQQPGQSLTLIATANQGSEATYESGFVIDKFPISRPNLTFSTLTVSNMSPEDSSIYLCSVEEQESQETQYFGPGTRLLVL.

V and J are TRBV29-1 and TRBJ1-2; D gene unclear. Trimming left V 2 bases short and J 7 bases short, with 14 bases between. The CDR3 totals 13 residues. Germline-derived CDR1 and CDR2 are SQVTM and ANQGSEA. CDR3 loop: CSVEHRGPGGYTF. CDR3 coding DNA: TGCAGCGTTGAACATCGTGGGCCGGGTGGCTACACCTTC.

The sample holds a few counts of this clone. V usage is TRBV6-5 and J usage is TRBJ1-2; D gene uncertain. Germline V CDR1 and CDR2: MNHEY, SVGAGI. This CDR3 has 12 residues. V was shortened by 2 bases and J by 2 bases, with 3 bases between the two germline ends. The CDR3 bases are TGTGCCAGCAGTTACAGGAACTATGGCTACACCTTC. Translation gives CASSYRNYGYTF.

Here the CDR3 reads CAISGGEGNQPQHF. Here the CDR3 DNA reads TGTGCCATCAGTGGGGGAGAGGGCAATCAGCCCCAGCATTTT. The rearrangement uses TRBV10-3 and TRBJ1-5; no clear D gene. This CDR3 is built from 14 residues. Trimming pared 4 bases from V and 2 bases from J, leaving 9 bases between. Germline V gives CDR1 ENHRY, CDR2 SYGVKD.

The chain combines TRBV25-1 with TRBJ2-3, with D possibly TRBD2 on 7 matching bases. Germline V gives CDR1 MGHDK, CDR2 SYGVNS. Trimming shortened V by 1 base and J by 1 base, and 9 bases separated the two germline ends. The CDR3 runs to 15 residues. CDR3 region: CASSEWGGRTDTQYF. The CDR3 nucleotides read TGTGCCAGCAGTGAATGGGGGGGCCGCACAGATACGCAGTATTTT.

In this sample, this clone turned up a few times. The genes are TRBV5-4 and TRBJ2-7; the D gene is possibly TRBD1 (5 bases). CDR3 size: 12 residues. Germline V gene lookup returns CDR1 SGHNT and CDR2 YYREEE (reference sequence). V lost 4 bases, J lost 3 bases, and 8 bases lay in between. The CDR3: CASSVDSYEQYF. In nucleotides, the CDR3 is TGTGCCAGCAGCGTCGACAGCTACGAGCAGTACTTC.

The chain is built from TRBV29-1 and TRBJ2-5; 7 bases line up with TRBD1. This CDR3 spans 13 amino acids. Trimming cost V 4 bases and J 5 bases; bases outside gene matches: 7. The V gene's germline CDR1 is SQVTM and CDR2 ANQGSEA. CDR3 loop: CSVVRTGDETQYF. The CDR3 DNA reads TGCAGCGTTGTTAGAACAGGGGATGAGACCCAGTACTTC. Based on the CDR3 plus reference TRBV29-1 and TRBJ2-5, the full variable domain is SAVISQKPSRDICQRGTSLTIQCQVDSQVTMMFWYRQQPGQSLTLIATANQGSEATYESGFVIDKFPISRPNLTFSTLTVSNMSPEDSSIYLCSVVRTGDETQYFGPGTRLLVL.

This sequence joins TRBV25-1 and TRBJ1-5; possible D gene TRBD1, 6 bases. The CDR3 runs 15 residues. Germline V lookup: CDR1 MGHDK, CDR2 SYGVNS. Trimming pared 3 bases from V and 5 bases from J, leaving 14 bases between. In DNA, the CDR3 is TGTGCCAGCAGTGAGTCGGACAGTAATGATCAGCCCCAGCATTTT. It translates to CASSESDSNDQPQHF.

CDR3 in amino acids: CASSEAPGVGEQYF. The CDR3 DNA is TGTGCCAGCAGTGAAGCACCAGGGGTGGGTGAGCAGTACTTC. The gene calls are TRBV2 and TRBJ2-7, with D possibly matching TRBD1 (6 bases). The V and J ends lost 0 bases and 7 bases respectively, with 13 bases between them. Germline CDR1 reads SNHLY; CDR2 reads FYNNEI. The CDR3 consists of 14 residues.

A remark on this clone: The identical CDR3 is also encoded by other nucleotide sequences in the sample. The chain couples TRBV29-1 to TRBJ2-5; 8 nucleotides agree with TRBD2. With V trimmed by 4 bases and J by 5 bases, 3 bases remained unmatched. The CDR3 has 12 amino acids. The germline V gene has CDR1 SQVTM and CDR2 ANQGSEA. CDR3 in DNA: TGCAGCGTTGTTCCTAGCGGGGAGACCCAGTACTTC. Protein: CSVVPSGETQYF. Based on the CDR3 plus reference TRBV29-1 and TRBJ2-5, the full variable domain is SAVISQKPSRDICQRGTSLTIQCQVDSQVTMMFWYRQQPGQSLTLIATANQGSEATYESGFVIDKFPISRPNLTFSTLTVSNMSPEDSSIYLCSVVPSGETQYFGPGTRLLVL.